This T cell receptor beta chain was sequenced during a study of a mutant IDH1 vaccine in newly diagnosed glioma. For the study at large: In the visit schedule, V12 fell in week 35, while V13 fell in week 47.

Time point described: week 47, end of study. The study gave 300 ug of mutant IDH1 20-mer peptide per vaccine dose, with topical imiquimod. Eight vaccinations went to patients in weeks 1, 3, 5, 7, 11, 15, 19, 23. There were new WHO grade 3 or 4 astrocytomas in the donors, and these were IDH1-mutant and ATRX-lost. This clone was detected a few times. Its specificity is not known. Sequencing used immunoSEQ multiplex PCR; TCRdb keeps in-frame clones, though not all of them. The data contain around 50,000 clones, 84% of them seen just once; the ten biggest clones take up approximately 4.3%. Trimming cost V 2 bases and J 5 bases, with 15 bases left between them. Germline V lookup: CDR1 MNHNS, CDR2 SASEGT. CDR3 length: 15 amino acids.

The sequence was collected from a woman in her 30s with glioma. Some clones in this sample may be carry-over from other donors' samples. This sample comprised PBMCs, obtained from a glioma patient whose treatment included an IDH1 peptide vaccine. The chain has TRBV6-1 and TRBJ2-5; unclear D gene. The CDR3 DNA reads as TGTGCCAGCAGTGAAATATGGGGAAGATGGGAGACCCAGTACTTC. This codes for CASSEIWGRWETQYF.